This T cell receptor beta chain was recorded in a study of blood T cell repertoires in COVID-19. As for the study in general: Sources were T cells, B-cell-depleted T cells, or PBMCs; the material itself was cDNA or gDNA.

This clone came up once. As handled by the study authors: How many nucleated cells were present was estimated from reference gene primer amplification. Assay used: immunoSEQ multiplex PCR; TCRdb lists only in-frame clones, some missing. The V and J calls and clone size were taken over from that table, and D and trimming were inferred from the DNA. Among tens of thousands of clones listed, 83% were seen once. Per the germline V gene, CDR1 is SGHNT and CDR2 is YENEEA. This CDR3 comprises 13 residues. Trimming pared 5 bases from V and 3 bases from J, leaving 10 bases between. The rearrangement uses TRBV11-3 and TRBJ1-1; D not certain. This sequence originates from a woman older than 75 with acute or convalescent COVID-19. The source material was peripheral blood. The CDR3 here is CASSTLTDTEAFF. In nucleotides, the CDR3 is TGTGCCAGCAGCACGCTTACAGACACTGAAGCTTTCTTT. Drawing the rest from reference TRBV11-3 and TRBJ1-1, the complete variable domain is EAGVVQSPRYKIIEKKQPVAFWCNPISGHNTLYWYLQNLGQGPELLIRYENEEAVDDSQLPKDRFSAERLKGVDSTLKIQPAELGDSAVYLCASSTLTDTEAFFGQGTRLTVV.